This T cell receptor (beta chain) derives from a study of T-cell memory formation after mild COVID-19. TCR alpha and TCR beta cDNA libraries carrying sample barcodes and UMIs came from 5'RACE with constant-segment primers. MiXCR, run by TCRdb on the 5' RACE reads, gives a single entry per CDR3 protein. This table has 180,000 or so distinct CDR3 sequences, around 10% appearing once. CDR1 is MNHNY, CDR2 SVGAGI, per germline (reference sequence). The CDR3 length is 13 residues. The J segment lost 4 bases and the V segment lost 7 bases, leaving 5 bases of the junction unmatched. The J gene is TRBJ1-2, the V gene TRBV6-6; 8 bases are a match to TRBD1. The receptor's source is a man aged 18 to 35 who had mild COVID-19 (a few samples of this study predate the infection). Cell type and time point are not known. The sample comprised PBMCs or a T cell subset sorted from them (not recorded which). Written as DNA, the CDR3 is TGTGCCAGCACCCCGGGACAGGTCTATGGCTACACCTTC. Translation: CASTPGQVYGYTF.